These T cell receptor beta chains were read from a single sample in a study of CD8+ T cells in alopecia areata. Generated by immunoSEQ multiplex PCR, the TCRdb table keeps only in-frame clones and is missing some. The repertoire holds 60,000 to 65,000 clones, with around 44% as singletons. The sequenced sample consisted of NKG2D-low CD8+ T cells sorted from blood. These receptors were obtained from a human donor with alopecia areata. Both conserved end residues are part of each CDR3. Fields, in order: V gene, J gene, clone size, CDR3 length, D gene, CDR3 protein, CDR3 DNA. D genes are given only for firm matches. Clone size is stated in some rows and not others, as once, few, many or a class when expanded.

v_call: TRBV5-1
j_call: TRBJ1-2
clone_size: NA
cdr3_length: 13
d_call: NA
cdr3_aa: CASSQPEDSGYTF
cdr3_nt: TGCGCCAGCAGCCAACCCGAAGATTCGGGCTACACCTTC

v_call: TRBV11-2
j_call: TRBJ2-6
clone_size: NA
cdr3_length: 16
d_call: NA
cdr3_aa: CASTVNWGSGANVLTF
cdr3_nt: TGTGCCAGCACCGTCAATTGGGGCTCTGGGGCCAACGTCCTGACTTTC

v_call: TRBV7-8
j_call: TRBJ2-1
clone_size: few
cdr3_length: 15
d_call: TRBD2
cdr3_aa: CASSLVGGRNGEQFF
cdr3_nt: TGTGCCAGCAGCTTAGTTGGCGGGAGGAACGGTGAGCAGTTCTTC

v_call: TRBV27
j_call: TRBJ1-2
clone_size: NA
cdr3_length: 16
d_call: NA
cdr3_aa: CASSFVGGRPIYGYTF
cdr3_nt: TGTGCCAGCAGTTTTGTGGGGGGCCGCCCCATCTATGGCTACACCTTC

v_call: TRBV28
j_call: TRBJ2-1
clone_size: NA
cdr3_length: 16
d_call: TRBD1
cdr3_aa: CASRDRHGMVYNEQFF
cdr3_nt: TGTGCCAGCAGGGACAGGCATGGGATGGTATACAATGAGCAGTTCTTC

v_call: TRBV27
j_call: TRBJ2-4
clone_size: NA
cdr3_length: 14
d_call: NA
cdr3_aa: CASSPRGAKNIQYF
cdr3_nt: TGTGCCAGCAGTCCCCGGGGAGCCAAAAACATTCAGTACTTC

v_call: TRBV9
j_call: TRBJ2-5
clone_size: NA
cdr3_length: 15
d_call: NA
cdr3_aa: CASSVVPQSKETQYF
cdr3_nt: TGTGCCAGCAGCGTAGTCCCGCAGTCCAAAGAGACCCAGTACTTC

v_call: TRBV2
j_call: TRBJ2-5
clone_size: NA
cdr3_length: 14
d_call: TRBD2
cdr3_aa: CARGLAGGQETQYF
cdr3_nt: TGTGCCAGGGGACTAGCGGGAGGTCAAGAGACCCAGTACTTC

v_call: TRBV11-2
j_call: TRBJ2-7
clone_size: NA
cdr3_length: 14
d_call: TRBD2
cdr3_aa: CASSFGTSGYEQYF
cdr3_nt: TGTGCCAGCAGCTTCGGGACTAGCGGCTACGAGCAGTACTTC

v_call: TRBV19
j_call: TRBJ2-7
clone_size: NA
cdr3_length: 13
d_call: TRBD2
cdr3_aa: CASSIASGNEQYF
cdr3_nt: TGTGCCAGTAGTATCGCTAGCGGGAACGAGCAGTACTTC

v_call: TRBV29-1
j_call: TRBJ2-1
clone_size: few
cdr3_length: 19
d_call: NA
cdr3_aa: CSVEYTGTSVGAPYNEQFF
cdr3_nt: TGCAGCGTTGAATATACCGGGACAAGTGTTGGAGCCCCCTACAATGAGCAGTTCTTC

v_call: TRBV30
j_call: TRBJ2-2
clone_size: NA
cdr3_length: 15
d_call: NA
cdr3_aa: CAWSLGDIGTGELFF
cdr3_nt: TGTGCCTGGAGTCTGGGGGATATTGGGACCGGGGAGCTGTTTTTT

v_call: TRBV4-3
j_call: TRBJ2-7
clone_size: NA
cdr3_length: 17
d_call: NA
cdr3_aa: CASSPSEGHPLGREQYF
cdr3_nt: TGCGCCAGCAGCCCCTCCGAGGGACACCCTCTGGGCCGCGAGCAGTACTTC

v_call: TRBV30
j_call: TRBJ2-3
clone_size: NA
cdr3_length: 12
d_call: NA
cdr3_aa: CAWSLTMDTQYF
cdr3_nt: TGTGCCTGGAGTCTGACCATGGATACGCAGTATTTT

v_call: TRBV4-2
j_call: TRBJ2-1
clone_size: NA
cdr3_length: 18
d_call: NA
cdr3_aa: CASSQETVGGSSYNEQFF
cdr3_nt: TGTGCCAGCAGCCAAGAGACGGTTGGTGGCAGCTCCTACAATGAGCAGTTCTTC

v_call: TRBV19
j_call: TRBJ2-1
clone_size: many
cdr3_length: 13
d_call: NA
cdr3_aa: CASSMGGDNEQFF
cdr3_nt: TGTGCCAGTAGTATGGGGGGCGACAATGAGCAGTTCTTC

v_call: TRBV30
j_call: TRBJ1-4
clone_size: NA
cdr3_length: 12
d_call: NA
cdr3_aa: CAWSVRDRTLFF
cdr3_nt: TGTGCCTGGAGTGTCCGTGACAGGACCCTGTTTTTT

v_call: TRBV5-6
j_call: TRBJ2-7
clone_size: NA
cdr3_length: 15
d_call: NA
cdr3_aa: CASSLVTGFAYEQYF
cdr3_nt: TGTGCCAGCAGCTTGGTTACAGGGTTTGCCTACGAGCAGTACTTC

v_call: TRBV9
j_call: TRBJ2-3
clone_size: NA
cdr3_length: 12
d_call: NA
cdr3_aa: CASSDKGYTQYF
cdr3_nt: TGTGCCAGCAGCGATAAGGGATATACGCAGTATTTT

v_call: TRBV7-2
j_call: TRBJ2-3
clone_size: NA
cdr3_length: 15
d_call: NA
cdr3_aa: CASSSWDSSTDTQYF
cdr3_nt: TGTGCCAGCAGCTCCTGGGACTCTAGCACAGATACGCAGTATTTT

v_call: TRBV4-2
j_call: TRBJ2-7
clone_size: NA
cdr3_length: 15
d_call: NA
cdr3_aa: CASSQFSGAAYEQYF
cdr3_nt: TGTGCCAGCAGCCAATTCAGCGGAGCTGCCTACGAGCAGTACTTC

v_call: TRBV25-1
j_call: TRBJ1-1
clone_size: NA
cdr3_length: 12
d_call: NA
cdr3_aa: CASSAGNTEAFF
cdr3_nt: TGTGCCAGCAGTGCGGGCAACACTGAAGCTTTCTTT

v_call: TRBV14
j_call: TRBJ2-1
clone_size: NA
cdr3_length: 11
d_call: NA
cdr3_aa: CASSPSHEQFF
cdr3_nt: TGTGCCAGCAGTCCTAGCCATGAGCAGTTCTTC

v_call: TRBV7-9
j_call: TRBJ2-1
clone_size: NA
cdr3_length: 12
d_call: NA
cdr3_aa: CASRWGSNEQFF
cdr3_nt: TGTGCCAGCAGATGGGGTTCCAATGAGCAGTTCTTC

v_call: TRBV27
j_call: TRBJ1-6
clone_size: NA
cdr3_length: 13
d_call: NA
cdr3_aa: CASGQGYNSPLHF
cdr3_nt: TGTGCCAGCGGGCAGGGCTATAATTCACCCCTCCACTTT

v_call: TRBV7-9
j_call: TRBJ2-7
clone_size: few
cdr3_length: 15
d_call: TRBD1
cdr3_aa: CASSLVRQGIREQYF
cdr3_nt: TGTGCCAGCAGCTTAGTGAGACAGGGGATAAGGGAGCAGTACTTC

v_call: TRBV5-1
j_call: TRBJ2-1
clone_size: NA
cdr3_length: 15
d_call: TRBD2
cdr3_aa: CASSLAGGLYNEQFF
cdr3_nt: TGCGCCAGCAGCTTGGCGGGGGGGCTCTACAATGAGCAGTTCTTC

v_call: TRBV5-1
j_call: TRBJ2-5
clone_size: few
cdr3_length: 11
d_call: NA
cdr3_aa: CASSFGETQYF
cdr3_nt: TGCGCCAGCAGCTTTGGAGAGACCCAGTACTTC

v_call: TRBV27
j_call: TRBJ2-7
clone_size: NA
cdr3_length: 15
d_call: NA
cdr3_aa: CASSSRPADSYEQYF
cdr3_nt: TGTGCCAGCAGCTCCCGGCCCGCCGACTCCTACGAGCAGTACTTC

v_call: TRBV4-3
j_call: TRBJ2-3
clone_size: NA
cdr3_length: 16
d_call: NA
cdr3_aa: CASSQVLVGGTDTQYF
cdr3_nt: TGCGCCAGCAGCCAAGTACTGGTAGGAGGCACAGATACGCAGTATTTT

v_call: TRBV7-9
j_call: TRBJ2-7
clone_size: few
cdr3_length: 13
d_call: TRBD1
cdr3_aa: CASSYDRGDEQYF
cdr3_nt: TGTGCCAGCAGCTACGACAGGGGCGACGAGCAGTACTTC

v_call: TRBV15
j_call: TRBJ1-1
clone_size: NA
cdr3_length: 14
d_call: NA
cdr3_aa: CATSASLTNTEAFF
cdr3_nt: TGTGCCACCAGCGCTAGCCTGACGAACACTGAAGCTTTCTTT

v_call: TRBV29-1
j_call: TRBJ2-1
clone_size: few
cdr3_length: 15
d_call: NA
cdr3_aa: CSVIGVRGSYNEQFF
cdr3_nt: TGCAGCGTTATAGGGGTGAGAGGCTCCTACAATGAGCAGTTCTTC

v_call: TRBV29-1
j_call: TRBJ2-7
clone_size: NA
cdr3_length: 13
d_call: NA
cdr3_aa: CSVLGHQGYEQYF
cdr3_nt: TGCAGCGTTCTTGGGCATCAGGGCTACGAGCAGTACTTC

v_call: TRBV28
j_call: TRBJ2-1
clone_size: few
cdr3_length: 13
d_call: NA
cdr3_aa: CASSPMMQNEQFF
cdr3_nt: TGTGCCAGCAGTCCTATGATGCAGAATGAGCAGTTCTTC

v_call: TRBV23-1
j_call: TRBJ1-5
clone_size: NA
cdr3_length: 17
d_call: TRBD1
cdr3_aa: CASSQSAGQGAAQPQHF
cdr3_nt: TGCGCCAGCAGTCAATCGGCGGGACAGGGGGCCGCCCAGCCCCAGCATTTT

v_call: TRBV27
j_call: TRBJ2-7
clone_size: NA
cdr3_length: 15
d_call: TRBD2
cdr3_aa: CASSLGTRRGDEQYF
cdr3_nt: TGTGCCAGCAGTTTAGGGACTAGAAGGGGAGACGAGCAGTACTTC

v_call: TRBV18
j_call: TRBJ1-5
clone_size: NA
cdr3_length: 15
d_call: TRBD1
cdr3_aa: CASSLTHRGDQPQHF
cdr3_nt: TGTGCCAGCTCCCTAACCCACAGGGGCGATCAGCCCCAGCATTTT

v_call: TRBV5-1
j_call: TRBJ1-1
clone_size: NA
cdr3_length: 15
d_call: NA
cdr3_aa: CASSFRGPSNTEAFF
cdr3_nt: TGCGCCAGCAGCTTCAGGGGACCCTCGAACACTGAAGCTTTCTTT

v_call: TRBV29-1
j_call: TRBJ1-2
clone_size: few
cdr3_length: 13
d_call: NA
cdr3_aa: CSVSLWGNYGYTF
cdr3_nt: TGCAGCGTTTCTTTGTGGGGTAACTATGGCTACACCTTC